Listed below are T cell receptor beta chains from one sample, sequenced in a study of blood T cell repertoires in COVID-19. TCRdb keeps only in-frame clones here, not all; method: immunoSEQ multiplex PCR. The sample lists a few hundred thousand clones, about 90% seen once, with less than 6% in the top ten. The source material was PBMCs or T cells enriched from blood (not recorded which). Receptors originate from a woman aged 30 to 39 who had recovered from COVID-19. Each CDR3 is given with its conserved first and last residue. D genes are given only for firm matches. For some rows the clone size is stated as once, few or many, or as a class when expanded; others skip it.

J gene | V gene | D gene | clone size | CDR3 protein | CDR3 DNA
TRBJ1-3 | TRBV6-5 | TRBD1 | - | CASSYTRTGSGNTIYF | TGTGCCAGCAGTTACACCCGGACAGGGAGTGGAAACACCATATATTTT
TRBJ1-6 | TRBV7-3 | TRBD1 | - | CASSPGGQGSPLHF | TGTGCCAGCAGCCCAGGGGGCCAGGGTTCACCCCTCCACTTT
TRBJ1-1 | TRBV7-6 | - | - | CASSSLGDIEAFF | TGTGCCAGCAGCTCCCTAGGGGACATTGAAGCTTTCTTT
TRBJ2-3 | TRBV13 | TRBD2 | once | CASSRGLIGGTDTQYF | TGTGCCAGCAGCCGGGGACTAATCGGAGGCACAGATACGCAGTATTTT
TRBJ2-7 | TRBV14 | - | - | CASSQVNGLSYEQYF | TGTGCCAGCAGCCAAGTTAACGGACTCTCCTACGAGCAGTACTTC
TRBJ1-1 | TRBV6-2/TRBV6-3 | TRBD1 | - | CASSSGQGSLTEAFF | TGTGCCAGCAGTTCCGGACAGGGGAGTCTCACTGAAGCTTTCTTT
TRBJ2-7 | TRBV12-3/TRBV12-4 | TRBD1 | - | CASSLWDRDEQYF | TGTGCCAGCAGTCTCTGGGACAGGGACGAGCAGTACTTC
TRBJ2-3 | TRBV5-4 | TRBD2 | - | CASSSGLAGEGDTQYF | TGTGCCAGCAGTTCGGGACTAGCGGGTGAAGGAGATACGCAGTATTTT
TRBJ1-1 | TRBV5-4 | TRBD1 | few | CASTDRYNTEAFF | TGTGCCAGTACGGACAGGTATAACACTGAAGCTTTCTTT
TRBJ1-1 | TRBV29-1 | - | few | CSVERGGGTGTEAFF | TGCAGCGTTGAAAGGGGGGGAGGGACCGGCACTGAAGCTTTCTTT
TRBJ1-1 | TRBV6-1 | TRBD1 | - | CASSEAGTGVAFF | TGTGCCAGCAGTGAAGCTGGGACAGGGGTTGCTTTCTTT
TRBJ1-3 | TRBV19 | - | - | CASSIRGFGNTIYF | TGTGCCAGTAGTATTCGGGGTTTTGGAAACACCATATATTTT
TRBJ1-1 | TRBV19 | - | - | CASSTPYGEAFF | TGTGCCAGTAGTACTCCCTACGGGGAAGCTTTCTTT
TRBJ1-2 | TRBV2 | - | - | CASIPVQTVGGYTF | TGTGCCAGCATCCCAGTTCAGACAGTAGGAGGCTACACCTTC
TRBJ1-2 | TRBV5-6 | - | - | CASSARTARGYGYTF | TGTGCCAGCAGCGCCCGGACAGCCCGGGGCTATGGCTACACCTTC
TRBJ2-5 | TRBV10-3 | TRBD2 | - | CAINTGLAGETQYF | TGTGCCATCAATACGGGACTAGCCGGGGAGACCCAGTACTTC
TRBJ2-7 | TRBV4-1 | - | - | CASSQVASAAYEQYF | TGCGCCAGCAGCCAAGTAGCTAGCGCCGCCTACGAGCAGTACTTC
TRBJ2-2 | TRBV2 | - | - | CASTVTAHGELFF | TGTGCCAGCACTGTGACAGCGCACGGGGAGCTGTTTTTT
TRBJ1-2 | TRBV9 | TRBD1 | - | CASSEGQDYGYTF | TGTGCCAGCAGCGAGGGACAGGATTATGGCTACACCTTC
TRBJ2-5 | TRBV5-1 | - | - | CASSPAVGETQYF | TGCGCCAGCAGCCCGGCGGTTGGGGAGACCCAGTACTTC
TRBJ2-2 | TRBV7-2 | - | - | CASRGGNTGELFF | TGTGCCAGCAGAGGAGGGAACACCGGGGAGCTGTTTTTT
TRBJ2-3 | TRBV19 | TRBD1 | - | CASAQGAPDTQYF | TGTGCCAGTGCCCAGGGGGCCCCAGATACGCAGTATTTT
TRBJ1-2 | TRBV29-1 | TRBD1 | few | CSVGQGADYGYTF | TGCAGCGTTGGTCAGGGGGCGGACTATGGCTACACCTTC
TRBJ1-1 | TRBV5-1 | TRBD1 | - | CASSLWPWGQGLNTEAFF | TGCGCCAGCAGCTTGTGGCCATGGGGACAGGGCCTGAACACTGAAGCTTTCTTT
TRBJ2-1 | TRBV11-2 | TRBD2 | - | CASSLAAGFYNEQFF | TGTGCCAGCAGCTTAGCAGCGGGATTCTACAATGAGCAGTTCTTC
TRBJ2-7 | TRBV29-1 | - | - | CSVEGRDKKDYSYEQYF | TGCAGCGTCGAGGGCCGGGACAAGAAGGATTACTCCTACGAGCAGTACTTC
TRBJ1-1 | TRBV30 | TRBD1 | - | CAWTTGANTEAFF | TGTGCCTGGACCACAGGGGCGAACACTGAAGCTTTCTTT
TRBJ1-1 | TRBV3-1/TRBV3-2 | - | - | CASSLQGTAAEAFF | TGTGCCAGCAGCCTACAGGGTACAGCGGCTGAAGCTTTCTTT
TRBJ2-1 | TRBV9 | TRBD2 | - | CASSATSAWDEQFF | TGTGCCAGCAGCGCGACTAGCGCCTGGGATGAGCAGTTCTTC
TRBJ1-3 | TRBV6-5 | TRBD1 | - | CASSRDRAGNTIYF | TGTGCCAGCAGTCGCGACAGGGCTGGAAACACCATATATTTT
TRBJ1-5 | TRBV25-1 | - | once | CASGTFNQPQHF | TGTGCCAGTGGGACATTTAATCAGCCCCAGCATTTT
TRBJ1-1 | TRBV18 | TRBD1 | - | CASSPKDRADTEAFF | TGTGCCAGCTCACCAAAGGACAGGGCGGACACTGAAGCTTTCTTT
TRBJ2-7 | TRBV7-6 | TRBD1 | - | CASSLEGQGSYEQYF | TGTGCCAGCAGCTTAGAGGGACAGGGCTCCTACGAGCAGTACTTC
TRBJ1-2 | TRBV19 | TRBD1 | - | CASRETGRGYTF | TGTGCCAGTAGGGAGACAGGGCGGGGCTACACCTTC
TRBJ1-2 | TRBV7-8 | - | - | CASSPSGNYGYTF | TGTGCCAGCAGCCCTTCGGGTAACTATGGCTACACCTTC
TRBJ1-2 | TRBV10-2 | - | - | CASSDDYGYTF | TGCGCCAGCAGTGACGACTATGGCTACACCTTC
TRBJ1-1 | TRBV27 | - | - | CASSLKWDGGTEAFF | TGTGCCAGCAGTCTTAAGTGGGACGGAGGGACTGAAGCTTTCTTT
TRBJ2-6 | TRBV5-1 | - | - | CASSLTVLSGANVLTF | TGCGCCAGCAGCTTAACGGTTCTCTCTGGGGCCAACGTCCTGACTTTC
TRBJ1-2 | TRBV5-1 | TRBD1 | - | CASSPAEGARGYTF | TGCGCCAGCAGCCCGGCGGAGGGGGCGCGTGGCTACACCTTC
TRBJ2-3 | TRBV7-8 | TRBD1 | - | CASSSKPGQGTSTDTQYF | TGTGCCAGCAGCTCGAAACCGGGACAGGGAACAAGCACAGATACGCAGTATTTT
TRBJ1-2 | TRBV7-2 | TRBD1 | - | CASSSNRGPGGYTF | TGTGCCAGCAGCTCAAACAGGGGGCCGGGTGGCTACACCTTC
TRBJ2-2 | TRBV14 | TRBD1 | - | CASSGTGVTGELFF | TGTGCCAGCAGCGGGACAGGGGTCACCGGGGAGCTGTTTTTT
TRBJ1-5 | TRBV2 | - | - | CASLQDYNQPQHF | TGTGCCAGCCTACAGGATTACAATCAGCCCCAGCATTTT
TRBJ2-4 | TRBV4-2 | TRBD1 | once | CASSRGRGQGENIQYF | TGTGCCAGCAGCCGGGGACGTGGACAGGGGGAAAACATTCAGTACTTC
TRBJ2-5 | TRBV4-2 | - | few | CASSQEPTNQETQYF | TGTGCCAGCAGCCAAGAGCCGACTAACCAAGAGACCCAGTACTTC
TRBJ1-1 | TRBV19 | - | once | CASSYLGGTEAFF | TGTGCCAGTAGCTATCTGGGGGGGACTGAAGCTTTCTTT
TRBJ1-1 | TRBV6-5 | TRBD1 | - | CASSYARTGMNTEAFF | TGTGCCAGCAGTTACGCAAGGACAGGAATGAACACTGAAGCTTTCTTT
TRBJ1-2 | TRBV15 | - | - | CATSRDSVANYGYTF | TGTGCCACCAGCAGGGACAGCGTAGCTAACTATGGCTACACCTTC
TRBJ1-2 | TRBV9 | - | - | CASSPRDTSRGYTF | TGTGCCAGCAGCCCTCGGGACACAAGCCGTGGCTACACCTTC
TRBJ1-1 | TRBV20-1 | - | - | CSASQQGTEAFF | TGCAGTGCTAGTCAACAGGGCACTGAAGCTTTCTTT
TRBJ1-1 | TRBV7-8 | TRBD1 | - | CASSLGDSLNTEAFF | TGTGCCAGCAGCTTAGGGGACAGCCTGAACACTGAAGCTTTCTTT
TRBJ1-3 | TRBV2 | - | - | CASSIDNSGNTIYF | TGTGCCAGCAGTATAGACAACTCTGGAAACACCATATATTTT